This T cell receptor (beta chain) was profiled in a study of OX40 agonist ivuxolimab in advanced cancers. Study-level background: As their treatment, patients were administered ivuxolimab, an agonistic anti-OX40 (CD134) antibody. The patients received ivuxolimab by intravenous route every 2 weeks at 0.01 to 10 mg/kg. Prior therapy, whether anti-PD-1, anti-PD-L1 or anti-CTLA-4, was allowed, and approximately 40% had some. Whole-study results and caveats: More expanded clones were seen, on average, in CD8+ T cells than in CD4+.

The data were produced by immunoSEQ multiplex PCR, yet TCRdb's version contains in-frame clones alone and is incomplete. The table includes 90,000 to 100,000 clones, about 88% detected once. The germline V gene encodes CDR1 MNHEY and CDR2 SVGAGI. Trimming removed 8 bases at V and 2 bases at J, with 12 bases between. There are 14 residues in the CDR3. Concerning this clone itself: Its cognate antigen is unknown.

This sequence originates from an adult with an advanced solid tumor such as melanoma, head and neck, liver or kidney cancer. Sequencing was performed on CD4+ or CD8+ T cells sorted from blood, taken in a trial of the OX40 agonist ivuxolimab. This chain links TRBV6-5 with TRBJ1-4, with D perhaps TRBD1 (6 bases). The DNA for the CDR3 is TGTGCCAGCCGAGGGGGTGGCACTAATGAAAAACTGTTTTTT. Its translation is CASRGGGTNEKLFF.